The 2 T cell receptor beta chains given below trace back to one sample, sequenced in a study of blood T cell repertoires in COVID-19 (dated by TCRdb to about 2020). Libraries were made using the immunoSEQ multiplex PCR assay. Entries here come from immuneACCESS through TCRdb and include only in-frame sequences with V and J called. Some clones fail to appear in such tables; in the studies checked, an unresolved V gene covers under half of the shortfall, and the cause of the remainder is unknown. Present in this sample are some 380,000 clones, 88% of which were seen just once. Around 2.1% of the sample is held by the ten biggest clonotypes. What was sequenced was PBMCs or T cells enriched from blood (not recorded which). Receptors originate from a woman in her 40s with acute COVID-19.

In this sample, this clone turned up once. The chain recombines TRBV4-1 with TRBJ1-4, with 11 bases matching TRBD1. CDR1 is MGHRA and CDR2 is YSYEKL in the germline V gene. This CDR3 contains 16 residues. The junction had 6 bases not matched to a gene; V was cut back by 2 bases and J by 7 bases. DNA of the CDR3: TGCGCCAGCAGCCAATCACCGGGACAGGGGGGTGAAAAACTGTTTTTT. Amino acids: CASSQSPGQGGEKLFF.

The gene calls are TRBV11-3 and TRBJ1-5; perhaps TRBD1 as D (6 bases). The CDR3 loop spans 15 amino acids. The V end lost 5 bases, the J end lost 9 bases, and 20 bases lay between the germline ends. The germline CDR1 and CDR2 sequences are SGHNT and YENEEA. The CDR3 DNA follows: TGTGCCAGCAGCAAATTTGGACACCCCAGGGGGCCCCAGCATTTT. Translation: CASSKFGHPRGPQHF.